Below are 14 T cell receptor beta chains sequenced from a single sample in a study of blood T cells in healthy people across ages. A second PCR, run for roughly 7 to 12 cycles, used a sample-barcoded 5' primer plus a J-beta primer mix. TCRdb redid the calling of the 5' RACE reads with MiXCR, one entry per CDR3 protein. The sample has over 500,000 distinct CDR3 sequences; approximately 52% are singletons. Material: blood. Every receptor here comes from a woman aged 80 or over in good health.

Of note for this clonotype: Since a much larger clone is just one base distant, this may be a read error. The chain couples TRBV3-1 to TRBJ2-3; D perhaps matches TRBD2 (5 bases). The germline V gene has CDR1 LGHDT and CDR2 YNNKEL (reference sequence). The CDR3 runs 13 residues. CDR3 region: CARSQSGADTQYF. Here the CDR3 DNA reads TGTGCCCGCAGCCAATCCGGGGCAGATACGCAGTATTTT.

The chain is built from TRBV29-1 and TRBJ2-5, with D unclear. The CDR3 has 13 amino acids. V was trimmed by 8 bases and J by 1 base, leaving 14 bases between them. Germline CDR1 and CDR2: SQVTM and ANQGSEA. CDR3 sequence reads: CSSQMRIQETQYF. In DNA form, the CDR3 reads TGCAGCTCCCAGATGCGGATCCAAGAGACCCAGTACTTC.

This clonotype was counted ten times or more. The chain has TRBV20-1 and TRBJ1-2, with D perhaps TRBD1 (5 bases). The CDR3 extends over 13 amino acids. V lost 4 bases and J lost 4, with 13 bases in between. Germline assignment: CDR1 DFQATT and CDR2 SNEGSKA (reference sequence). The CDR3 is CSATGGGFYGYTF. CDR3 in DNA: TGCAGTGCTACCGGGGGGGGGTTCTATGGCTACACCTTC.

The chain has TRBV28 and TRBJ2-5; 8 bases match TRBD2. The CDR3 runs 14 residues. The trim removed 7 bases at V and 11 bases at J, leaving 15 bases unmatched. The germline gives CDR1 MDHEN, CDR2 SYDVKM. The CDR3 loop is CASTPGLSGSEQYF. CDR3 nucleotide sequence: TGTGCCAGCACTCCCGGGCTAAGCGGGAGTGAGCAGTACTTC. The complete variable domain, with remaining parts taken from reference TRBV28 and TRBJ2-5, reads DVKVTQSSRYLVKRTGEKVFLECVQDMDHENMFWYRQDPGLGLRLIYFSYDVKMKEKGDIPEGYSVSREKKERFSLILESASTNQTSMYLCASTPGLSGSEQYFGPGTRLLVL.

The V call is TRBV5-1, the J call TRBJ2-5; 7 nucleotides match TRBD1. The trim removed 4 bases at V and 13 bases at J, leaving 16 bases unmatched. CDR3 length equals 14 residues. The V gene's germline CDR1 is SGHRS and CDR2 YFSETQ. In DNA form, the CDR3 reads TGCGCCAGCAGCAATATTGACTGGGACAGAGCCTTGTACTTC. Amino acids: CASSNIDWDRALYF.

About this clonotype: A much larger clone is a single base away; this may be a read error. V gene TRBV20-1 combines with J gene TRBJ2-7; D is uncertain. The CDR3 spans 11 residues. Germline CDR1 reads DFQATT; CDR2 reads SNEGSKA (reference sequence). CDR3 nucleotide sequence: TGCAGTACGCAAGACGGCTACGATCAGTACTTC. Its protein product is CSTQDGYDQYF.

At least ten counts were recorded for this clonotype. This sequence joins TRBV9 and TRBJ2-3, with D possibly matching TRBD2 (5 bases). Germline-derived CDR1 and CDR2 are SGDLS and YYNGEE. Between the trimmed V and J ends, which lost 3 bases and 5 bases, there was a span of 10 bases. The CDR3 contains 13 residues. The CDR3 here is CASSDGGVDTQYF. The CDR3 DNA reads TGTGCCAGCAGCGATGGAGGCGTAGATACGCAGTATTTT. The whole variable domain, filled in from reference TRBV9 and TRBJ2-3, reads DSGVTQTPKHLITATGQRVTLRCSPRSGDLSVYWYQQSLDQGLQFLIQYYNGEERAKGNILERFSAQQFPDLHSELNLSSLELGDSALYFCASSDGGVDTQYFGPGTRLTVL.

This chain connects TRBV30 to TRBJ1-2, with D unresolved. This CDR3 comprises 12 residues. The germline gives CDR1 GTSNPN, CDR2 SVGIG (reference sequence). Trimming shortened V by 0 bases and J by 7 bases, and 9 bases separated the two germline ends. The CDR3 nucleotides read TGTGCCTGGAGTGTGAGATCGCTTGGCTACACCTTC. The encoded protein is CAWSVRSLGYTF. Full variable domain (missing parts from reference TRBV30 and TRBJ1-2): SQTIHQWPATLVQPVGSPLSLECTVEGTSNPNLYWYRQAAGRGLQLLFYSVGIGQISSEVPQNLSASRPQDRQFILSSKKLLLSDSGFYLCAWSVRSLGYTFGSGTRLTVV.

Comments on this clonotype: A much larger clone lies a single base off, so this may be a read error. This chain connects TRBV9 to TRBJ2-3; D is tentatively TRBD1 or TRBD2 (6 bases each). The CDR3 spans 14 residues. CDR1 SGDLS and CDR2 YYNGEE come from the germline V gene. The CDR3 DNA sequence: TGTGCCGGCAGCGTAGGGGGAATCGGGAGTACGCAGTATTTT. Its protein product is CAGSVGGIGSTQYF.

The sample holds a few counts of this clonotype. The CDR3 reads CASSYREQHQPQHF. Here the CDR3 DNA reads TGTGCCAGCAGTTACCGGGAACAGCATCAGCCCCAGCATTTT. The J gene is TRBJ1-5, the V gene TRBV6-6; D is unclear. V shed 2 bases and J shed 5 bases, with 10 bases lying between them. This CDR3 is built from 14 residues. Germline-derived CDR1 and CDR2 are MNHNY and SVGAGI (reference sequence).

This clonotype was counted only a few times. A read error may account for a junction end that differs from germline. J is TRBJ2-7 and V is TRBV4-1; the match to TRBD2 covers 9 bases. CDR1 and CDR2 from the germline V gene are MGHRA and YSYEKL. CDR3 length: 15 residues. CDR3 sequence: CASSQDSGSSYEQYF. CDR3 nucleotide sequence: TGTGCCAGCAGCCAAGATAGCGGGAGCTCCTACGAGCAGTACTTC.

At least ten counts were recorded for this clonotype. The chain carries TRBV27 and TRBJ2-1; a weak D match, TRBD1 (5 bases). Deletions cut 6 bases from V and 0 bases from J, with 15 bases between. The CDR3 runs 16 residues. Germline V CDR1 and CDR2: MNHEY, SMNVEV (reference sequence). The DNA of the CDR3 is TGTGCCAGCAGGATTGGTGGGGCGAGCTCCTACAATGAGCAGTTCTTC. This sequence encodes CASRIGGASSYNEQFF.

The V call is TRBV5-1, the J call TRBJ2-4; D gene uncertain. The end of the DNA is better explained by TRBJ2-7, so the J call may be wrong. This CDR3 is built from 15 residues. CDR1 SGHRS and CDR2 YFSETQ come from the germline V gene. CDR3 protein: CASSLTWDSTYEQYF. In nucleotides, the CDR3 is TGCGCCAGCAGCTTGACGTGGGATTCGACCTACGAGCAGTACTTC.

Worth noting for this clonotype: With a much larger clone just one base away, this may be a read error. The V call is TRBV2, the J call TRBJ2-7, with no clear D. The CDR3 length is 12 residues. V dropped 4 bases and J dropped 4 bases, with 8 bases sitting between them. CDR1 is SNHLY and CDR2 is FYNNEI in the germline V gene. The CDR3 loop is CASSGPDYEQYF. CDR3 DNA: TGTGCCAGCAGTGGACCCGATTACGAGCAGTACTTC.